This T cell receptor beta chain was sequenced during a study of shared clonotypes between healthy human individuals (dated by TCRdb to the early 2020s). With respect to the entire study: The cohort comprised two women and a few men aged 18 to 49 years. For each donor, three plates each were used for CD4 naive and CD4 memory, two plates were used for CD8 naive, and one plate was used for CD8 memory. The study deeply sequenced blood TCR repertoires of several healthy adults to estimate repertoire size and the extent of clonotype sharing between individuals. Libraries were prepared and TCR repertoires were sequenced by different laboratories using diverse techniques, in order to increase sequencing depth and limit assay-specific biases. Leukapheresis yielded between about 0.85 and 9 billion PBMCs per donor. Study-wide conclusions, independent of this receptor: Even with the large sequencing depth, rarefaction of the sorted-subset datasets indicated that sequencing was incomplete. When four donors were compared, the shared fraction of clonotypes was around 4.6% for naive CD4, over 3% for naive CD8, about 2.4% for memory CD4, and 0.4% for memory CD8. Compared with non-shared clonotypes, clonotypes shared by all four sorted-subset donors had higher generation probabilities. Pairwise subsampling indicated that sequencing depth was expected to affect the degree of clonotype sharing among donors. Because the study included only a small number of donors, the genetic and exposure-history diversity represented was limited. Sampling was limited to blood, and TCR repertoires in tissue likely differ from TCR repertoires in blood. Naive subsets generally had larger estimated clonotype richness than memory subsets.

For CDR1 and CDR2, the germline V gene lists SGHVS and FQNEAQ. CDR3 length: 14 amino acids, cysteine to phenylalanine. Only the CDR3 part of the read is kept: 42 bases, read in frame from the first base. V loses 5 bases, J loses 4 bases, and the germline ends lie 14 bases apart. About this clone itself: Its antigen is unknown. Within one base of it there is no much larger clone, and no base qualities were kept.

For the CD8 naive samples, CD45RO-negative cells were positively selected for CCR7, yielding a CD45RA+CCR7+ population from which TemRA cells were excluded. Donors were healthy HIV-negative adults with no recently reported acute infections or vaccinations. Only Caucasian adults living in Nashville, Tennessee, USA were represented among the donors. After blood collection by leukapheresis, PBMCs were isolated using Ficoll-Histopaque density gradient centrifugation and then cryopreserved in the vapor phase of liquid nitrogen. Analytical flow cytometry was used to check the purity and quantity of every magnetically sorted T cell population. Genomic DNA was isolated from every sorted fraction and measured by UV absorbance on a Nanodrop 2000c. Using the deep immunoSEQ assay, multiplex PCR amplified TCR CDR3 regions from genomic DNA. For each cell subset, the extracted genomic DNA was distributed evenly across all wells of several immunoSEQ 96-well plates, and each plate served as one replicate. For sorted subsets, around 0.2 ug of genomic DNA, equivalent to around 29,000 T cell genomes, went into each replicate PCR. The purified libraries were quantified using a Qubit 3.0 fluorometer, sized with a Bioanalyzer 2100, and then quantified again using the KAPA Library Quantification kit. Each immunoSEQ 96-well plate was sequenced on its own single-read 150-cycle Illumina NextSeq 550 flow cell. The source study handled its data this way. Because only junctional sequences without quality scores were contained in the immunoSEQ output, filtering matching that applied to full-length reads could not be performed. To assign V/J genes and CDR3, sequences were annotated against IMGT germline references using PyIR, a Python wrapper for IgBLAST v1.9. Any read was removed if the V/J assignment was weak (E-value above 1e-6), the CDR3 was missing, or the read contained stop codons, out-of-frame junctions, or ambiguous translated residues. V3J clonotypes were defined as sequences sharing an identical inferred V gene, J gene, and CDR3 amino acid sequence. Percentage overlap between repertoires was computed as shared unique clonotypes divided by the size of the smaller repertoire. Repertoire richness was assessed with RTK rarefaction, the Chao1 estimator, and Recon v2.1 estimates of unobserved clonotypes. Generation probabilities for all TCRbeta clonotypes obtained by the gDNA method from a handful of donors were computed using OLGA. TCRdb obtained this table from immuneACCESS and retained in-frame rearrangements with V and J assigned. These tables miss some clones; where compared with another copy, unresolved V genes account for less than half of the shortfall, and the remainder is unexplained. That table is the source of V, J and clone size, and D and trimming were worked out from the DNA. Present in this sample are around 1.9 million clones, 85% to 95% of which were seen just once. Of the sample, more than 1.5% falls within the top ten clones.

This receptor chain uses TRBV7-8 and TRBJ1-1, with the D gene uncertain. Specimen: naive CD8+ T cells from PBMCs. Interpreted using the paper, the cell subset or site label stands for: CD45RA+CCR7+. The TCR comes from a man aged 18 to 30 in good health. Some clones in this sample may be carry-over from other donors' samples. CDR3 protein: CASSPGLTSTEAFF. At the DNA level, the sequence is TGTGCCAGCAGCCCAGGTCTAACGAGCACTGAAGCTTTCTTT.